A selection of T cell receptor beta chains follows, all from one sample in a study. TCRdb recomputed calls from the RT-PCR reads with MiXCR, one row per CDR3 protein. The table records more than 600,000 distinct CDR3 sequences, 14% of them present only once. The sequenced sample consisted of memory CD4+ T cells from blood. These TCRs come from a female donor in good health, serving as a healthy control. The CDR3 runs from the conserved cysteine through the conserved F or W. D genes are given only for firm matches. Rows may omit the clone size; those that give it use once, few, many or a size class.

d_call	v_call	j_call	clone_size	cdr3_nt	cdr3_aa
NA	TRBV15	TRBJ2-2	few	TGTGCCACCAGCAGAGGAGGGACCCCCGGGGAGCTGTTTTTT	CATSRGGTPGELFF
NA	TRBV12-3/TRBV12-4	TRBJ2-4	NA	TGTGCCAGCAGTACCATAGCCAAAAACATTCAGTACTTC	CASSTIAKNIQYF
TRBD2	TRBV20-1	TRBJ2-7	once	TGCAGTGCTACGAAGCCGGGACTAGCGACCTACGAGCAGTACTTC	CSATKPGLATYEQYF
NA	TRBV28	TRBJ1-6	many	TGTGCCAGCAGTTTAAGATCACCCCTCCACTTT	CASSLRSPLHF
TRBD1	TRBV6-5	TRBJ1-2	NA	TGTGCCAGCAGAGCGGAGGGGGCGCAGAAGGTCCTGGGTGGCTACACCTTC	CASRAEGAQKVLGGYTF
NA	TRBV20-1	TRBJ2-7	few	TGCAGTGCTAGTCCGGGTGGCCAGGGGATTCGCGAGCAGTACTTC	CSASPGGQGIREQYF
NA	TRBV4-2	TRBJ2-3	NA	TGTGCCAGCAGCCAAGAGATTATTAGCACAGATACGCAGTATTTT	CASSQEIISTDTQYF
TRBD2	TRBV5-1	TRBJ2-3	NA	TGCGCCAGAAGCTTGGCCGTAGCGGGAGACCCCGCAGATACGCAGTATTTT	CARSLAVAGDPADTQYF
TRBD1	TRBV13	TRBJ2-1	NA	TGTGCCAGCAGCCCACGGGACAGGGGGCTCAATGAGCAGTTCTTC	CASSPRDRGLNEQFF
NA	TRBV5-1	TRBJ2-2	many	TGCGCCAGCAGCTTCTTAGGGGCCGACACCGGGGAGCTGTTTTTT	CASSFLGADTGELFF
NA	TRBV6-1	TRBJ1-2	NA	TGTGCCAGCAGGCAACGCTACTGGGACACCAACTATGGCTACACCTTC	CASRQRYWDTNYGYTF
NA	TRBV4-3	TRBJ1-1	many	TGCGCCAGCAGCCAAGATCGGGGGTTTGGCACTGAAGCTTTCTTT	CASSQDRGFGTEAFF
NA	TRBV5-6	TRBJ2-2	few	TGTGCCAGCAGCTTGATCACAGGGAACACCGGGGAGCTGTTTTTT	CASSLITGNTGELFF